What follows is one TCR beta chain and its context. The entry originates in a study of human T cells and chemical hapten exposure. This CDR3 region has 15 residues. Trimming removed 5 bases at V and 4 bases at J, with 19 bases between. The germline CDR1 and CDR2 sequences are SQVTM and ANQGSEA. From the RACE reads, TCRdb called clonotypes with MiXCR, one entry per CDR3 protein. This sample carries fewer than 200,000 distinct CDR3 sequences, almost 30% of them seen once, and the ten largest clones take less than 3.5%. The sample's time point: pre-sensitization, week 0. Treatment specified: therapeutic diphenylcyclopropenone sensitization with weekly scalp DPC.

The source was whole blood, collected in connection with sensitization to the hapten diphenylcyclopropenone (DPC). This clonotype originated in a woman in her 30s with alopecia areata. Some clones in this sample may be carry-over from other donors' samples. The chain carries TRBV29-1 and TRBJ2-3; maybe TRBD2 (6 bases). CDR3 bases: TGCAGCGTTTACGGAGGGCCGTCGGGGTCAGATACGCAGTATTTT. Translated: CSVYGGPSGSDTQYF.